The TCR beta chain described here comes from a study of cytomegalovirus exposure and HLA in healthy donors. Study-wide results and caveats: In a later analysis, HLA-associated beta chains showed higher expansion and lower generation probabilities than comparable chains. In an earlier analysis, productive rearrangement rates for most beta V segments clustered near 87% or 30%. Researchers had no immune exposure information except CMV serostatus available.

Points on this clone: Its specificity is not known.

Primers: 60 Vbeta forward and 13 Jbeta reverse. Clones were read by immunoSEQ multiplex PCR, and TCRdb kept only the in-frame ones, dropping some. This table has around 130,000 clones, roughly three quarters appearing once. The junction had 9 bases not matched to a gene; V was cut back by 2 bases and J by 3 bases. The germline CDR1 and CDR2 sequences are GTSNPN and SVGIG (reference sequence). CDR3 size: 15 residues. The chain is built from TRBV30 and TRBJ1-2; TRBD1 agrees at 7 bases. The source of this sequence is a man younger than 40 in good health and CMV-seronegative. Sample: PBMCs. CDR3 nucleotides: TGTGCCTGGAGTAAGAAGGGGGCAAGCTACTATGGCTACACCTTC. Translation: CAWSKKGASYYGYTF.